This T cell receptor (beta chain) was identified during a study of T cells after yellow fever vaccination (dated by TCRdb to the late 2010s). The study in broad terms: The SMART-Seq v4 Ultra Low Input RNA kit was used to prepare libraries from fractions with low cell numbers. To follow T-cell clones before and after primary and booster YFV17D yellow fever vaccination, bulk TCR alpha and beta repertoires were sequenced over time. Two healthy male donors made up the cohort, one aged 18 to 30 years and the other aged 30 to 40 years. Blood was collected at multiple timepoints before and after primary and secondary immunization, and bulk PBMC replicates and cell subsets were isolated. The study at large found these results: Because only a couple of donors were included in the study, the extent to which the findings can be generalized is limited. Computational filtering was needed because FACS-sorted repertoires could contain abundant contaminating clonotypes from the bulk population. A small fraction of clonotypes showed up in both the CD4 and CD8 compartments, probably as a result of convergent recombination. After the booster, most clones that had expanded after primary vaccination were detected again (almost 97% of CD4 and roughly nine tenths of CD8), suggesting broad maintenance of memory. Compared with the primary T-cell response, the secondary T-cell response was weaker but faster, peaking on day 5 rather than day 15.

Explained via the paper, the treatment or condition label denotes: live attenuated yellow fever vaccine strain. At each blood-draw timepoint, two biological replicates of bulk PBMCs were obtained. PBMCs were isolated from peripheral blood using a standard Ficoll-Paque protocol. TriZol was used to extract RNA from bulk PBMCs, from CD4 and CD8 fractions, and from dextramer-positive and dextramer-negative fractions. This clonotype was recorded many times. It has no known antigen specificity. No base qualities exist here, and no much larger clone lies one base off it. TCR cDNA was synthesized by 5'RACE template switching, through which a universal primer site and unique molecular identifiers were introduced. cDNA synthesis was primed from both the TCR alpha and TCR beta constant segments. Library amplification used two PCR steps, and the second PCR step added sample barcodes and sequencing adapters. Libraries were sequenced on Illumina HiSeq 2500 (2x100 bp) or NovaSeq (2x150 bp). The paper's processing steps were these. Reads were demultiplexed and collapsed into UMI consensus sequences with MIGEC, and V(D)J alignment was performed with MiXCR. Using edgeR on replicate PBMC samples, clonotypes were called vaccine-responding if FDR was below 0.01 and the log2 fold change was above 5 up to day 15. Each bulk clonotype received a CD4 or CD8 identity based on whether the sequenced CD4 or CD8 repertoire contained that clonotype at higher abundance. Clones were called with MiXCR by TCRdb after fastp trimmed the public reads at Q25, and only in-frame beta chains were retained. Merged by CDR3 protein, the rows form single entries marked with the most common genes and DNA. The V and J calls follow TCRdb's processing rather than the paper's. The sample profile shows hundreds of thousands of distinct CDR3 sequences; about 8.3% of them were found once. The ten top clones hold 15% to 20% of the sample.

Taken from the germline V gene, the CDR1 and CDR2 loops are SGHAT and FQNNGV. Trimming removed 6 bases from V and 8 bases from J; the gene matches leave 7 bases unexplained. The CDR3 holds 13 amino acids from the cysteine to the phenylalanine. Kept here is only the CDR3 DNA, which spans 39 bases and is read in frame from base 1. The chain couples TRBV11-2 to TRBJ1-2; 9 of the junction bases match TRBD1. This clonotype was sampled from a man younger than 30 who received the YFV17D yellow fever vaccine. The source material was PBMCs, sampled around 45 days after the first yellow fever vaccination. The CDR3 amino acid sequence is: CASSSGQGEGYTF. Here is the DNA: TGTGCCAGCAGTTCGGGACAGGGCGAGGGCTACACCTTC.